This TCR beta chain was profiled in a study of control samples from healthy donors and cancer patients. Germline values: CDR1 SGHNT, CDR2 YYREEE (reference sequence). This CDR3 is built from 14 residues. V was pared by 0 bases and J by 7 bases, with 8 bases between. The table came from immunoSEQ multiplex PCR; TCRdb's copy has only in-frame clones and leaves some out. The table shows fewer than 200,000 clones, with 90% occurring only once. The chain employs TRBV5-4 and TRBJ1-6; D uncertain. The receptor was derived from a woman between 45 and 65 years old in good health. The sample comprised blood. CDR3 residues: CASSLAAENSPLHF. CDR3 nucleotide sequence: TGTGCCAGCAGCTTGGCGGCAGAGAATTCACCCCTCCACTTT.